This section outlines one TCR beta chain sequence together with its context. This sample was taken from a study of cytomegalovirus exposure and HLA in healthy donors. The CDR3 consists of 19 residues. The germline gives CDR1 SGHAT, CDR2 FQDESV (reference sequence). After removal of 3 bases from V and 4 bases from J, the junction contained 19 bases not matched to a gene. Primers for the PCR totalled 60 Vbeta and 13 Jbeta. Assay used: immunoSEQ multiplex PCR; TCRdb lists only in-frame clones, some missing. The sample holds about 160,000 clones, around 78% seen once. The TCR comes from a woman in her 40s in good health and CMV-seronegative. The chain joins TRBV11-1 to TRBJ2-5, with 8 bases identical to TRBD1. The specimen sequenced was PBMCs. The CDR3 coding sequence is TGTGCCAGCAGCTTGATTGTTAGAGGCGAGACAGGGGTCCCAGAGACCCAGTACTTC. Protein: CASSLIVRGETGVPETQYF. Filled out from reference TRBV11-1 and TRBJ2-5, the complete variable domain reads EAEVAQSPRYKITEKSQAVAFWCDPISGHATLYWYRQILGQGPELLVQFQDESVVDDSQLPKDRFSAERLKGVDSTLKIQPAELGDSAMYLCASSLIVRGETGVPETQYFGPGTRLLVL.